Included here is one T cell receptor beta chain sequence, with context. Its antigen is unidentified. The CDR3 runs to 17 residues. After removal of 0 bases from V and 3 bases from J, the junction contained 7 bases not matched to a gene. The germline CDR1 and CDR2 sequences are SGHRS and YFSETQ. Amplification used 60 Vbeta primers and 13 Jbeta primers. Assay: immunoSEQ multiplex PCR; the TCRdb copy retains only in-frame clones and omits some. The table shows roughly 130,000 clones, with 60% to 75% occurring only once. The data are from a study of cytomegalovirus exposure and HLA in healthy donors. Study-wide context: In terms of ancestry, the Caucasian-associated cluster contained roughly four fifths of the approximately 400 genotyped donors. General study findings and limits: Researchers reportedly found TCR beta sequences accurately predicted most subjects' HLA-A and HLA-B alleles. Earlier analysis yielded a pattern in which most TCR beta V segments were productive about 87% or about 30% of the time. Whilst most TCR sequences proved rare, a subset of public TCRs occurred across many donors.

The source material was PBMCs. The rearrangement uses TRBV5-1 and TRBJ2-3; 10 bases map to TRBD2. The clonotype originates from a woman in her forties or fifties in good health and CMV-seropositive. The CDR3 here is CASSLERGGVKTDTQYF. The CDR3, as DNA: TGCGCCAGCAGCTTGGAGCGGGGGGGCGTGAAAACAGATACGCAGTATTTT.